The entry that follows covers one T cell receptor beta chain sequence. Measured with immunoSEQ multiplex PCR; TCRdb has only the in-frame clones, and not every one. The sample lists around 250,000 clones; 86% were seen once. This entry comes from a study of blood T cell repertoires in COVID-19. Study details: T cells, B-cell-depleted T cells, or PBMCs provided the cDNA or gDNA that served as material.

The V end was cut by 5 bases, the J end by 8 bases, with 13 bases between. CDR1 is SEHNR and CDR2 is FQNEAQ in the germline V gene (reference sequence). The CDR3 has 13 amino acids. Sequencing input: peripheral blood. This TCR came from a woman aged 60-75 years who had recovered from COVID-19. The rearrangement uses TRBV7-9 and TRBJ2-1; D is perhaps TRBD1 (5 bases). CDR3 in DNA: TGTGCCAGCAGCCCGGCGGACACCCATGAGCAGTTCTTC. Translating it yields CASSPADTHEQFF.